These 27 T cell receptor beta chains came from one sample sequenced in a study of blood T cell repertoires in COVID-19. The method was immunoSEQ multiplex PCR; TCRdb's version includes in-frame clones alone and lacks a portion of them. The data contain fewer than 90,000 clones, around 86% of them singletons. Sequencing was done on a sample of peripheral blood. These receptors were taken from a man aged 30 to 39 with acute or convalescent COVID-19.

This clone was detected once. The V and J genes are TRBV6-5 and TRBJ2-4; 8 bases agree with TRBD1. The CDR3 covers 15 residues. In germline, CDR1 is MNHEY, CDR2 SVGAGI. With V trimmed by 6 bases and J by 4 bases, 8 bases remained unmatched. For the CDR3, the DNA is TGTGCCAGCAGCTCCGGACAGGGCTTAAAAAACATTCAGTACTTC. This translates into CASSSGQGLKNIQYF.

The chain carries TRBV5-1 and TRBJ2-2; TRBD2 is a possible D gene (5 bases). The CDR3 runs 15 residues. The germline V gene encodes CDR1 SGHRS and CDR2 YFSETQ. V was clipped by 6 bases and J by 2 bases, with 14 bases between them. CDR3 nucleotides: TGCGCCAGCACTAGGTGGACTGCCAACACCGGGGAGCTGTTTTTT. Protein: CASTRWTANTGELFF.

This CDR3 is CATSRGGTGRAEQYF. The CDR3 region has the DNA TGTGCCACCAGCAGAGGCGGGACAGGGAGGGCCGAGCAGTACTTC. The chain combines TRBV15 with TRBJ2-7; TRBD1 aligns across 9 bases. Trimming removed 1 base from V and 6 bases from J; junction bases left unmatched: 7. The CDR3 runs 15 residues. Per the germline V gene, CDR1 is LNHNV and CDR2 is YYDKDF (reference sequence).

The CDR3 nucleotides are TGTGCCAGCAGCTTAGAAGCGGGAGTTACAGATACGCAGTATTTT. Translating it yields CASSLEAGVTDTQYF. The J gene is TRBJ2-3, the V gene TRBV7-8, with TRBD2 matching over 8 bases. The V gene end was trimmed by 1 base and the J gene end by 3 bases; junction bases not matched to a gene: 3. This CDR3 spans 15 amino acids. Germline lookup yields CDR1 SGHVS and CDR2 FQNEAQ.

The V gene is TRBV2, the J gene TRBJ2-1, with TRBD1 as a possible D gene (6 bases). The CDR3 runs to 14 residues. Germline lookup yields CDR1 SNHLY and CDR2 FYNNEI. Between the trimmed V and J ends, which lost 8 bases and 7 bases, there was a span of 18 bases. CDR3 amino acids: CASSRVGGPNEQFF. In DNA form, the CDR3 reads TGTGCCAGCTCCCGAGTAGGGGGACCGAATGAGCAGTTCTTC.

This chain connects TRBV5-4 to TRBJ2-5; D is undetermined. Trimming removed 4 bases at V and 0 bases at J, with 13 bases between. The CDR3 spans 15 residues. In germline, CDR1 is SGHNT, CDR2 YYREEE (reference sequence). This chain's CDR3 is CASSPDVADQETQYF. The CDR3 DNA is TGTGCCAGCAGCCCCGATGTAGCAGACCAAGAGACCCAGTACTTC.

The sample holds a few counts of this clone. This specimen includes other DNA sequences encoding the same CDR3. The J gene is TRBJ1-5, the V gene TRBV6-5; 8 nucleotides line up with TRBD1. Germline assignment: CDR1 MNHEY and CDR2 SVGAGI. The CDR3 totals 13 residues. V lost 8 bases and J lost 4; bases outside the gene matches: 4. This CDR3 reads CASGYRGNQPQHF. In DNA form, the CDR3 reads TGTGCCAGCGGATACAGGGGGAATCAGCCCCAGCATTTT.

J is TRBJ2-2 and V is TRBV19; 7 bases align to TRBD2. V shed 8 bases, J shed 3 bases, and the junction held 9 bases outside the gene matches. Per germline, CDR1 LNHDA and CDR2 SQIVND (reference sequence). CDR3 length: 15 residues. The CDR3 loop reads CASSGEGYHTGELFF. CDR3 bases: TGTGCCAGTTCGGGGGAGGGCTACCACACCGGGGAGCTGTTTTTT.

V usage is TRBV28 and J usage is TRBJ1-1, with D possibly TRBD1 on 5 matching bases. The CDR3 has 12 residues. In germline, CDR1 is MDHEN, CDR2 SYDVKM. The V and J ends lost 8 bases and 6 bases respectively, with 13 bases between them. The CDR3 protein is CASREGRAEAFF. As DNA, the CDR3 is TGTGCCAGCCGGGAGGGCAGGGCTGAAGCTTTCTTT.

This chain uses TRBV30 with TRBJ2-7; 12 nucleotides agree with TRBD1. The CDR3 is 14 residues long. Germline V lookup: CDR1 GTSNPN, CDR2 SVGIG (reference sequence). The J segment lost 4 bases and the V segment lost 3 bases, leaving 4 bases of the junction unmatched. The DNA for the CDR3 is TGTGCCTGGAGCCTGGGACAGGGGGCTTACGAGCAGTACTTC. It translates to CAWSLGQGAYEQYF.

The genes are TRBV4-1 and TRBJ1-5, with D tentatively TRBD1 (6 bases). The CDR3 length is 14 residues. Germline values: CDR1 MGHRA, CDR2 YSYEKL. V was clipped by 1 base and J by 6 bases, with 10 bases between them. The CDR3 sequence is CASSQGPGAQPQHF. In nucleotides, the CDR3 is TGCGCCAGCAGCCAAGGTCCAGGGGCTCAGCCCCAGCATTTT.

This chain joins TRBV14 and TRBJ2-1, with D possibly being TRBD1 (6 bases). V dropped 1 base and J dropped 2 bases, with 9 bases sitting between them. CDR1 and CDR2 from the germline V gene are SGHDN and FVKESK. The CDR3 consists of 15 residues. Written as DNA, the CDR3 is TGTGCCAGCAGCCAAGCAGGGGTCACCTACAATGAGCAGTTCTTC. Its translation: CASSQAGVTYNEQFF.

The gene calls are TRBV28 and TRBJ1-1, with D maybe TRBD1 (5 bases). There are 11 residues in the CDR3. Germline V gene sequence: CDR1 MDHEN, CDR2 SYDVKM. Trimming removed 5 bases from V and 7 bases from J, with 8 bases in between. The CDR3 DNA is TGTGCCAGCAGTATCAGGGTTGAAGCTTTCTTT. It specifies CASSIRVEAFF.

The rearrangement joins TRBV28 to TRBJ1-4, with a tentative D call TRBD1 (6 bases). This CDR3 contains 17 residues. Trimming left V 2 bases short and J 3 bases short, with 16 bases between. The germline V gene has CDR1 MDHEN and CDR2 SYDVKM. The CDR3 protein is CASSLRVWGPANEKLFF. The CDR3 nucleotides read TGTGCCAGCAGTTTAAGGGTTTGGGGGCCAGCTAATGAAAAACTGTTTTTT. The variable domain in full, with the rest retrieved from reference TRBV28 and TRBJ1-4, is DVKVTQSSRYLVKRTGEKVFLECVQDMDHENMFWYRQDPGLGLRLIYFSYDVKMKEKGDIPEGYSVSREKKERFSLILESASTNQTSMYLCASSLRVWGPANEKLFFGSGTQLSVL.

This chain connects TRBV19 to TRBJ1-2; D ambiguous. Germline lookup yields CDR1 LNHDA and CDR2 SQIVND (reference sequence). This CDR3 contains 15 residues. The germline V and J ends were trimmed by 3 bases and 4 bases, with 15 bases remaining between them. DNA of the CDR3: TGTGCCAGTAGTATCCCCGGAGGACGCCCCTATGGCTACACCTTC. Encoded protein: CASSIPGGRPYGYTF.

The chain is built from TRBV2 and TRBJ2-2, with 10 positions matching TRBD2. This CDR3 spans 18 amino acids. The ends lost 6 bases at V and 1 base at J; junction bases unmatched: 11. CDR1 is SNHLY, CDR2 FYNNEI, per germline. The CDR3, as DNA: TGTGCCAGCAGAGGGGCCTTACTAGCGGGGAAGAACACCGGGGAGCTGTTTTTT. The encoded protein is CASRGALLAGKNTGELFF.

The chain employs TRBV28 and TRBJ2-7; D possibly corresponds to TRBD2 (5 bases). The CDR3 length is 16 residues. The germline gives CDR1 MDHEN, CDR2 SYDVKM. Trimming shortened V by 4 bases and J by 2 bases, and 18 bases separated the two germline ends. In nucleotides, the CDR3 is TGTGCCAGCAGTTCCCGTTCGGGATCAAGTCCCTACGAGCAGTACTTC. It specifies CASSSRSGSSPYEQYF.

This chain connects TRBV5-4 to TRBJ2-1; the match to TRBD2 covers 10 bases. The CDR3 extends over 15 amino acids. V lost 1 base, J lost 10 bases, and 8 bases stayed unmatched. Germline CDR1 is SGHNT and CDR2 is YYREEE (reference sequence). Written as DNA, the CDR3 is TGTGCCAGCAGCTTGAGGCTAGCGGGAGTTGGCGAGCAGTTCTTC. This translates into CASSLRLAGVGEQFF.

This clone has only one observation. The CDR3 DNA reads as TGTGCCTGGTCTCTGGGACAGGGATCATCAGATACGCAGTATTTT. Protein product: CAWSLGQGSSDTQYF. The chain uses TRBV30 and TRBJ2-3, with TRBD1 matching 9 bases. The CDR3 is 15 amino acids. J was trimmed by 4 bases and V by 5 bases; bases with no gene match: 10. Germline loops: CDR1 GTSNPN, CDR2 SVGIG (reference sequence). Based on the CDR3 plus reference TRBV30 and TRBJ2-3, the full variable domain is SQTIHQWPATLVQPVGSPLSLECTVEGTSNPNLYWYRQAAGRGLQLLFYSVGIGQISSEVPQNLSASRPQDRQFILSSKKLLLSDSGFYLCAWSLGQGSSDTQYFGPGTRLTVL.

The chain is built from TRBV7-6 and TRBJ2-3; no firm D call. V lost 0 bases and J 2 bases, leaving 9 bases between the germline ends. Per the germline V gene, CDR1 is SGHVS and CDR2 is FNYEAQ. This CDR3 region has 15 residues. CDR3 region: CASSLAQLNTDTQYF. CDR3 in DNA: TGTGCCAGCAGCTTAGCGCAACTTAACACAGATACGCAGTATTTT. The full variable domain, rest sourced from reference TRBV7-6 and TRBJ2-3, is GAGVSQSPRYKVTKRGQDVALRCDPISGHVSLYWYRQALGQGPEFLTYFNYEAQQDKSGLPNDRFSAERPEGSISTLTIQRTEQRDSAMYRCASSLAQLNTDTQYFGPGTRLTVL.

This chain uses TRBV10-3 with TRBJ1-2, with 7 bases that match TRBD1. This CDR3 has 17 residues. CDR1 is ENHRY, CDR2 SYGVKD, per germline. The V and J ends lost 3 bases and 1 base, in that order; junction bases with no gene match: 11. The CDR3 here is CAISEGGHPTVNYGYTF. The CDR3 coding sequence is TGTGCCATCAGTGAAGGGGGCCACCCCACAGTTAACTATGGCTACACCTTC.

The gene calls are TRBV30 and TRBJ2-7, with D possibly being TRBD1 (5 bases). Germline values: CDR1 GTSNPN, CDR2 SVGIG (reference sequence). Trimming removed 4 bases at V and 4 bases at J, with 14 bases between. The CDR3 is 13 residues long. CDR3 protein: CAWTQGLGYEQYF. In nucleotides, the CDR3 is TGTGCCTGGACCCAGGGCTTGGGGTACGAGCAGTACTTC. Full variable domain (missing parts from reference TRBV30 and TRBJ2-7): SQTIHQWPATLVQPVGSPLSLECTVEGTSNPNLYWYRQAAGRGLQLLFYSVGIGQISSEVPQNLSASRPQDRQFILSSKKLLLSDSGFYLCAWTQGLGYEQYFGPGTRLTVT.

The chain recombines TRBV28 with TRBJ1-6; D unclear. This CDR3 is built from 16 residues. Looked up from germline, CDR1 is MDHEN and CDR2 is SYDVKM. With 0 bases removed from V and 5 bases from J, the gap between germline ends came to 11 bases. CDR3 in amino acids: CASSLWEVGNNSPLHF. CDR3 in DNA: TGTGCCAGCAGTTTATGGGAGGTGGGGAATAATTCACCCCTCCACTTT. Using reference TRBV28 and TRBJ1-6 for the parts outside the CDR3, the full variable domain is DVKVTQSSRYLVKRTGEKVFLECVQDMDHENMFWYRQDPGLGLRLIYFSYDVKMKEKGDIPEGYSVSREKKERFSLILESASTNQTSMYLCASSLWEVGNNSPLHFGNGTRLTVT.

The chain uses TRBV19 and TRBJ1-2; TRBD1 is a possible D gene (5 bases). Between the trimmed V and J ends, which lost 4 bases and 5 bases, there was a span of 14 bases. CDR3 length: 14 residues. Germline loops: CDR1 LNHDA, CDR2 SQIVND (reference sequence). In nucleotides, the CDR3 is TGTGCCAGTAGTACATCACAGGACCTTTATGGCTACACCTTC. Its protein is CASSTSQDLYGYTF.

There are a few counts of this clone. This chain links TRBV30 with TRBJ1-4; D may be TRBD1 (5 bases). The CDR3 loop spans 11 amino acids. Germline lookup yields CDR1 GTSNPN and CDR2 SVGIG (reference sequence). Trimming took 6 bases from V and 14 from J, leaving 16 bases between them. CDR3 sequence reads: CACPRGGRLFF. The CDR3 coding sequence is TGTGCCTGTCCCCGGGGGGGACGGCTGTTTTTT.

This chain connects TRBV30 to TRBJ2-2; D gene ambiguous. In germline, CDR1 is GTSNPN, CDR2 SVGIG (reference sequence). With 3 bases removed from V and 6 bases from J, the gap between germline ends came to 11 bases. The CDR3 runs 13 residues. The CDR3 nucleotides are TGTGCCTGGAGGACCATAGCCCCCGGGGAGCTGTTTTTT. It translates to CAWRTIAPGELFF.

This clone came up a few times. J is TRBJ1-2 and V is TRBV15; D not certain. Germline CDR1 is LNHNV and CDR2 is YYDKDF (reference sequence). This CDR3 has 12 residues. Trimming took 4 bases from V and 2 from J, leaving 5 bases between them. CDR3 sequence: CATSMANYGYTF. The DNA of the CDR3 is TGTGCCACCAGCATGGCAAACTATGGCTACACCTTC.